A selection of T cell receptor beta chains follows, all from one sample in a study of blood T cell repertoires in COVID-19. TCRdb's copy holds only in-frame clones and misses some; the assay was immunoSEQ multiplex PCR. The table has a few hundred thousand clones, 88% seen once. Specimen: peripheral blood. These receptors came from a woman aged 50 to 60 with COVID-19, enrolled during active disease. Each CDR3 is given with its conserved first and last residue. Fields, in order: J gene, V gene, CDR3 protein.

>TRBJ2-7|TRBV25-1
CASREGGQDYEQYF
>TRBJ2-2|TRBV11-3
CASSGTSPGELFF
>TRBJ2-2|TRBV7-9
CASSLQAIDGELFF
>TRBJ1-2|TRBV5-6
CASSWPIQGNYGYTF
>TRBJ2-1|TRBV6-2/TRBV6-3
CASSPSSTSGKDEQFF
>TRBJ2-1|TRBV12-3/TRBV12-4
CASSLTLPNEQFF
>TRBJ1-4|TRBV30
CAADPGQLNEKLFF
>TRBJ1-5|TRBV28
CASRQGGVNQPQHF
>TRBJ1-3|TRBV2
CASSSPRVEGMGNTIYF
>TRBJ2-7|TRBV5-1
CASSLGWSQQYF
>TRBJ1-6|TRBV28
CASSFGLAGQGYSPLHF
>TRBJ1-3|TRBV18
CASSTGDIVNTIYF
>TRBJ1-2|TRBV6-1
CASSEGRSDPRYGYTF
>TRBJ1-4|TRBV15
CATTPRAGGSGKLFF
>TRBJ2-7|TRBV25-1
CASMSAASYEQYF
>TRBJ1-4|TRBV7-9
CASSFYGDSVNEKLFF
>TRBJ2-1|TRBV4-1
CASSQGRGGRYNEQFF
>TRBJ1-1|TRBV7-9
CASSPRQGMNTEAFF
>TRBJ1-6|TRBV5-6
CASSSTEFNSPLHF
>TRBJ2-5|TRBV27
CASSDRGLQETQYF